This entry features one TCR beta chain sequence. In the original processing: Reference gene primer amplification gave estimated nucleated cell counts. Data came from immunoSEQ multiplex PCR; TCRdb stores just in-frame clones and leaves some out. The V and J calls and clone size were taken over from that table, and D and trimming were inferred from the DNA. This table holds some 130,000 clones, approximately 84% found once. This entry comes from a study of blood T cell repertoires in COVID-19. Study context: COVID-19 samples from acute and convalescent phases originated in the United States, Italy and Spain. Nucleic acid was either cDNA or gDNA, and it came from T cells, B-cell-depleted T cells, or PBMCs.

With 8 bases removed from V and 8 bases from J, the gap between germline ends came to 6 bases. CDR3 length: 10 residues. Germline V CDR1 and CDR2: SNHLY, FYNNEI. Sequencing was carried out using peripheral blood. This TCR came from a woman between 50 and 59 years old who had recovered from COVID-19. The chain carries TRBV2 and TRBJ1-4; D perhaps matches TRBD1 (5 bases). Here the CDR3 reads CASGGEKLFF. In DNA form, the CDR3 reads TGTGCCAGCGGGGGGGAAAAACTGTTTTTT.